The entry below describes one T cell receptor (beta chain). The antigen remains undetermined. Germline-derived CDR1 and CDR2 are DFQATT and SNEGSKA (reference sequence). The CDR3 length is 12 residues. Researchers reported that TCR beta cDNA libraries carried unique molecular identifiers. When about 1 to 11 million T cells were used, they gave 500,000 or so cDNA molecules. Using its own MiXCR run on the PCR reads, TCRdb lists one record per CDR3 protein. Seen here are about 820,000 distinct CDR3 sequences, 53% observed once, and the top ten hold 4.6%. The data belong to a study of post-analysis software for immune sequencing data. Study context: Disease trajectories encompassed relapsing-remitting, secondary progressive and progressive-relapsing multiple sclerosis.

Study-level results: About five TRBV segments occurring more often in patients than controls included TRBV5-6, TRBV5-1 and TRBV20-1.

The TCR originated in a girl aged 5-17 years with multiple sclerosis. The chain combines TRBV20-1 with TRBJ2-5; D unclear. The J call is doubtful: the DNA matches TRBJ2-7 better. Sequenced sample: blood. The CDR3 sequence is CSASGQNYEQYF. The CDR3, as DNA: TGCAGTGCTAGTGGCCAGAACTACGAGCAGTACTTC.